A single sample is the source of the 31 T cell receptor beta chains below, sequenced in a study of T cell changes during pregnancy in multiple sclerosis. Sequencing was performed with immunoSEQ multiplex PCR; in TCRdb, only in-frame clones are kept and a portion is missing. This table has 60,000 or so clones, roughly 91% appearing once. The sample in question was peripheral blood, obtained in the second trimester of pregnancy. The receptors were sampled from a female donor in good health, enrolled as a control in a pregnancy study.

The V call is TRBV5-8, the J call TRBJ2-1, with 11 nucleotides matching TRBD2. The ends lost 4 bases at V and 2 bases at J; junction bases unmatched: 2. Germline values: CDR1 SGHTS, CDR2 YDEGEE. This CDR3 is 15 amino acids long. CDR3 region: CASSQGLAAYNEQFF. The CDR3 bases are TGTGCCAGCAGCCAGGGACTAGCGGCCTACAATGAGCAGTTCTTC.

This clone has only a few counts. The DNA of the CDR3 is TGTGCCAGCAGTTCGGGGGACTTCGTTTCGGACGAGCAGTACTTC. Amino acids: CASSSGDFVSDEQYF. The V and J genes are TRBV28 and TRBJ2-7; D might be TRBD2 (6 bases). Germline lookup yields CDR1 MDHEN and CDR2 SYDVKM. Deletions cut 4 bases from V and 5 bases from J, with 18 bases between. The CDR3 runs to 15 residues.

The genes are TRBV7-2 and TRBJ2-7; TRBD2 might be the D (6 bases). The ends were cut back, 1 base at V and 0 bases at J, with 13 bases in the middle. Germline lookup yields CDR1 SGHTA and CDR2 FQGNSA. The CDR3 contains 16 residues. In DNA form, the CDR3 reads TGTGCCAGCAGCTTAGGGATAGCGGTACGCTCCTACGAGCAGTACTTC. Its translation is CASSLGIAVRSYEQYF.

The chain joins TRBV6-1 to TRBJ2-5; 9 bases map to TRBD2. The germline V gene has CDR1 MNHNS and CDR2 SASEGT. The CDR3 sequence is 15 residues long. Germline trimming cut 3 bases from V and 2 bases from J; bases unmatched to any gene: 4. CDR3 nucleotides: TGTGCCAGCAGTGACTTAGCGGGAGAGCAAGAGACCCAGTACTTC. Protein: CASSDLAGEQETQYF.

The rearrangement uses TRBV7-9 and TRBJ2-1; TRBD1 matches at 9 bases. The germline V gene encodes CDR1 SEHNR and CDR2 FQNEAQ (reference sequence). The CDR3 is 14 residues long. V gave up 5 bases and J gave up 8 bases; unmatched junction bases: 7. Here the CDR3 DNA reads TGTGCCAGCAGCCCGGTACAGGGGGCAGATGAGCAGTTCTTC. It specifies CASSPVQGADEQFF.

This CDR3 is CASSRTGGITDTQYF. The CDR3 nucleotides are TGTGCCAGCAGCCGCACAGGGGGCATTACAGATACGCAGTATTTT. This chain joins TRBV7-6 and TRBJ2-3, with 9 bases that match TRBD1. Germline trimming cut 5 bases from V and 3 bases from J; bases unmatched to any gene: 6. Germline V gene data show CDR1 as SGHVS and CDR2 as FNYEAQ. The length of the CDR3 is 15 residues. The full variable domain, with the rest looked up from reference TRBV7-6 and TRBJ2-3, is GAGVSQSPRYKVTKRGQDVALRCDPISGHVSLYWYRQALGQGPEFLTYFNYEAQQDKSGLPNDRFSAERPEGSISTLTIQRTEQRDSAMYRCASSRTGGITDTQYFGPGTRLTVL.

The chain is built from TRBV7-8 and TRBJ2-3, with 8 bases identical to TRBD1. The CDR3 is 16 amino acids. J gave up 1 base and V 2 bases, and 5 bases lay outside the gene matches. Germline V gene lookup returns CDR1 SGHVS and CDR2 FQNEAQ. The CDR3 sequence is CASSLTGGRGTDTQYF. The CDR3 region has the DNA TGTGCCAGCAGCTTAACAGGGGGACGGGGCACAGATACGCAGTATTTT.

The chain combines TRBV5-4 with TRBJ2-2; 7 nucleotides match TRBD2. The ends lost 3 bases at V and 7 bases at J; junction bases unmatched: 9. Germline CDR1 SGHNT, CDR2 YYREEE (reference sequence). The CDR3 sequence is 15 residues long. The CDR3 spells CASSSWGGPGGELFF. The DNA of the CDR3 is TGTGCCAGCAGCTCTTGGGGAGGGCCCGGCGGGGAGCTGTTTTTT.

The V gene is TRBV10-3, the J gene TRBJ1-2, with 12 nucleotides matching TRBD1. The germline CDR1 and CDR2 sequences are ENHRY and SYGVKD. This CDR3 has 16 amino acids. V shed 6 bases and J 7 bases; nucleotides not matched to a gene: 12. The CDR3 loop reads CAIREGTGGLVGGYTF. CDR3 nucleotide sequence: TGTGCCATCAGAGAAGGGACAGGGGGCCTAGTAGGTGGCTACACCTTC.

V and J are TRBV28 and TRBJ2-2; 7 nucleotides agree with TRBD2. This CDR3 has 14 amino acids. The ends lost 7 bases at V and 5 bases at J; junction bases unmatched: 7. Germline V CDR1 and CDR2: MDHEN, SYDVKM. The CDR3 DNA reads TGTGCCAGCAATCTAGCGGCAGGGACCGGGGAGCTGTTTTTT. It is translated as CASNLAAGTGELFF. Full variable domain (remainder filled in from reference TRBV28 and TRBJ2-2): DVKVTQSSRYLVKRTGEKVFLECVQDMDHENMFWYRQDPGLGLRLIYFSYDVKMKEKGDIPEGYSVSREKKERFSLILESASTNQTSMYLCASNLAAGTGELFFGEGSRLTVL.

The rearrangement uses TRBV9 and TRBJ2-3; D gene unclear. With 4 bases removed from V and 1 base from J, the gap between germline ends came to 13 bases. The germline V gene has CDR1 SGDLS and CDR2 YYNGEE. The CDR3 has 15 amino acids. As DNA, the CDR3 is TGTGCCAGCAGCCTTAGAGACACCGGCACAGATACGCAGTATTTT. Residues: CASSLRDTGTDTQYF. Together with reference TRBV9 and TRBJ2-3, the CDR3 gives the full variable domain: DSGVTQTPKHLITATGQRVTLRCSPRSGDLSVYWYQQSLDQGLQFLIQYYNGEERAKGNILERFSAQQFPDLHSELNLSSLELGDSALYFCASSLRDTGTDTQYFGPGTRLTVL.

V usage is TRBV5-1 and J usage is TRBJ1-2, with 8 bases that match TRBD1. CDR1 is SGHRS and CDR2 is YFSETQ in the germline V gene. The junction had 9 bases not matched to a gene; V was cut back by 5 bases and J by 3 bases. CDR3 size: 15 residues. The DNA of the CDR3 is TGCGCCAGCAGTAGAACGACAGGGGAGGACTATGGCTACACCTTC. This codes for CASSRTTGEDYGYTF.

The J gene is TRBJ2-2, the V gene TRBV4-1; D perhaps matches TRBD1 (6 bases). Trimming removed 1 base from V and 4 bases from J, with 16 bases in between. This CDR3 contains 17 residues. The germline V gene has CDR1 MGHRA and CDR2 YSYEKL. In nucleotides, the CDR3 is TGCGCCAGCAGCCAAGGTATTTGGGGGCTTGGCACCGGGGAGCTGTTTTTT. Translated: CASSQGIWGLGTGELFF.

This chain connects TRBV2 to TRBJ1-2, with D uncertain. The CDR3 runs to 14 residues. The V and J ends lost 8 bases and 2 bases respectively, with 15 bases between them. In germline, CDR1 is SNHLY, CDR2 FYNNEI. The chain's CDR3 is CASRRDTKNYGYTF. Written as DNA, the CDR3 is TGTGCCAGCCGTCGAGACACCAAGAACTATGGCTACACCTTC.

The CDR3 loop reads CASSLDSGHSYGYTF. CDR3 DNA sequence: TGTGCCAGCAGCTTAGATTCAGGGCACTCCTATGGCTACACCTTC. This sequence joins TRBV11-2 and TRBJ1-2, with D possibly matching TRBD1 (5 bases). This CDR3 comprises 15 residues. Trimming took off 0 bases at V and 4 bases at J, with 12 bases between the two ends. Germline lookup yields CDR1 SGHAT and CDR2 FQNNGV.

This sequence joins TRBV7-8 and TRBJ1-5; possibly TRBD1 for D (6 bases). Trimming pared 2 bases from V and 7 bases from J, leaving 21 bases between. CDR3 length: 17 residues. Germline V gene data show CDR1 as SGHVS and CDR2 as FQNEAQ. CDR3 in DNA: TGTGCCAGCAGCTTAAAGGGGGACACAAGTCTGGGGCAGCCCCAGCATTTT. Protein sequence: CASSLKGDTSLGQPQHF.

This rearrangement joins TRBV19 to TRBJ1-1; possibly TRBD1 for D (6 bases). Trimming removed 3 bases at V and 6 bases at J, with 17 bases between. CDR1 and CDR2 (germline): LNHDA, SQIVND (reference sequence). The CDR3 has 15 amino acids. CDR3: CASSMVTGIAAEAFF. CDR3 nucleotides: TGTGCCAGTAGTATGGTCACAGGGATCGCCGCTGAAGCTTTCTTT.

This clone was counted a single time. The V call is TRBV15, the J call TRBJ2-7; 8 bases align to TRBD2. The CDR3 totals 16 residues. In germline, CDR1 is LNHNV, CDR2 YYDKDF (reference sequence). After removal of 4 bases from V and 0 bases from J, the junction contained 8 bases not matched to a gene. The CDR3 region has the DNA TGTGCCACCAGCACACCACTAGCGGCGAGCTCCTACGAGCAGTACTTC. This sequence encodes CATSTPLAASSYEQYF.

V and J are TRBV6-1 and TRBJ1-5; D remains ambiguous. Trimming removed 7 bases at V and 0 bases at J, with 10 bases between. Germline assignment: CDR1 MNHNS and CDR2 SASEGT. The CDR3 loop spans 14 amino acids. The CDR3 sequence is CASKTLLSNQPQHF. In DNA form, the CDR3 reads TGTGCCAGCAAGACTCTACTTAGCAATCAGCCCCAGCATTTT.

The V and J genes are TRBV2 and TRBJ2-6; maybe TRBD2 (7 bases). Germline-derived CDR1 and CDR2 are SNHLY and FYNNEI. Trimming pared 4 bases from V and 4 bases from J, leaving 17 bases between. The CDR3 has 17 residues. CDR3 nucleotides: TGTGCCAGCAGTGTGTTAGGGGGGGAAGCGGGGGCCAACGTCCTGACTTTC. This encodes CASSVLGGEAGANVLTF.

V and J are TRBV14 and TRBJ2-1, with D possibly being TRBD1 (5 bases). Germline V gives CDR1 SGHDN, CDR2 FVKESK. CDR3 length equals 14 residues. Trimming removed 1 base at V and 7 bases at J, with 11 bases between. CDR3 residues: CASSQGSRVNEQFF. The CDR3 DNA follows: TGTGCCAGCAGCCAAGGGTCCAGGGTTAATGAGCAGTTCTTC.

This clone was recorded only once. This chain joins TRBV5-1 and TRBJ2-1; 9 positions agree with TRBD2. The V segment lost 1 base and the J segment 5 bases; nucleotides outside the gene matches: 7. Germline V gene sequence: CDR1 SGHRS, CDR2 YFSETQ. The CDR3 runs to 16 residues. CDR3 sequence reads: CASSLLAGGMDNEQFF. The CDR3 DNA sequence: TGCGCCAGCAGCTTGTTGGCGGGAGGGATGGACAATGAGCAGTTCTTC. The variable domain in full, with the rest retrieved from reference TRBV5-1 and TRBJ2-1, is KAGVTQTPRYLIKTRGQQVTLSCSPISGHRSVSWYQQTPGQGLQFLFEYFSETQRNKGNFPGRFSGRQFSNSRSEMNVSTLELGDSALYLCASSLLAGGMDNEQFFGPGTRLTVL.

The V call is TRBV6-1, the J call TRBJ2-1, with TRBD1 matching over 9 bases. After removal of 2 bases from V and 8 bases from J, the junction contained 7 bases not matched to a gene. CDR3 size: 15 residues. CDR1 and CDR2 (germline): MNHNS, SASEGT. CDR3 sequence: CASSEIGTGFYEQFF. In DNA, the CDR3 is TGTGCCAGCAGTGAAATTGGGACAGGGTTTTATGAGCAGTTCTTC.

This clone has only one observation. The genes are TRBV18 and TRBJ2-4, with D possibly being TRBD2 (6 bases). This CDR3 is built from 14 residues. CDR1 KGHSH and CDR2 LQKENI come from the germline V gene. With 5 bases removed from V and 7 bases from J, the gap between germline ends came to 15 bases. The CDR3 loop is CASSVTAGKNIQYF. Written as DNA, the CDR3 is TGTGCCAGCTCAGTGACTGCGGGAAAGAACATTCAGTACTTC. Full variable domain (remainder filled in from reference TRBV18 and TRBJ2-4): NAGVMQNPRHLVRRRGQEARLRCSPMKGHSHVYWYRQLPEEGLKFMVYLQKENIIDESGMPKERFSAEFPKEGPSILRIQQVVRGDSAAYFCASSVTAGKNIQYFGAGTRLSVL.

CDR3: CASRETFASGGGHEQFF. The CDR3, as DNA: TGTGCCAGCAGGGAGACCTTTGCTAGCGGGGGCGGCCATGAGCAGTTCTTC. This rearrangement joins TRBV5-4 to TRBJ2-1, with 10 positions matching TRBD2. Germline V gene lookup returns CDR1 SGHNT and CDR2 YYREEE (reference sequence). After removal of 5 bases from V and 8 bases from J, the junction contained 16 bases not matched to a gene. The CDR3 is 17 amino acids.

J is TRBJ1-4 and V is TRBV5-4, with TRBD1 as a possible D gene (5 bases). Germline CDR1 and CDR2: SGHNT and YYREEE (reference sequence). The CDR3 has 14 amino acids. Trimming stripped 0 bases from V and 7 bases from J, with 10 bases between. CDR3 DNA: TGTGCCAGCAGCTTGGGCAGGGAAGGTGAAAAACTGTTTTTT. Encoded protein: CASSLGREGEKLFF.

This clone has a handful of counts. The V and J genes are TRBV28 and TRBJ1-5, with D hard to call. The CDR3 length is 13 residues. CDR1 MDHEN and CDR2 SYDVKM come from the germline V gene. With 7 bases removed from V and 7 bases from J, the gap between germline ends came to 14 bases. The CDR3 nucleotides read TGTGCCAGCATTAGGGAGATCGGGCAGCCCCAGCATTTT. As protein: CASIREIGQPQHF.

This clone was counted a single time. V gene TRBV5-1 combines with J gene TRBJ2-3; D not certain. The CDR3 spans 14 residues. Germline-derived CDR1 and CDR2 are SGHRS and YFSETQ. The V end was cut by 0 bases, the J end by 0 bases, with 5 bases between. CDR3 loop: CASSLGQSTDTQYF. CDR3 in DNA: TGCGCCAGCAGCTTGGGTCAGAGCACAGATACGCAGTATTTT. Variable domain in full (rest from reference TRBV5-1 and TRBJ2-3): KAGVTQTPRYLIKTRGQQVTLSCSPISGHRSVSWYQQTPGQGLQFLFEYFSETQRNKGNFPGRFSGRQFSNSRSEMNVSTLELGDSALYLCASSLGQSTDTQYFGPGTRLTVL.

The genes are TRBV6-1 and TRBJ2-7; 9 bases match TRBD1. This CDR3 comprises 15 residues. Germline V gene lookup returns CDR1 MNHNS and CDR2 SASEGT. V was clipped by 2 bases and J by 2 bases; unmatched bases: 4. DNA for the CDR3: TGTGCCAGCAGTGAATCTGGGACAGGGACCTACGAGCAGTACTTC. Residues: CASSESGTGTYEQYF.

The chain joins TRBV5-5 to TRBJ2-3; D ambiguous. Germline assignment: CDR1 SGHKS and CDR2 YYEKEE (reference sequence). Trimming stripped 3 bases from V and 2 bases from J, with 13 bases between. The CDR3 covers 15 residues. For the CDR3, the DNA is TGTGCCAGCAGCTCGTCTACTACATTCACAGATACGCAGTATTTT. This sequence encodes CASSSSTTFTDTQYF.

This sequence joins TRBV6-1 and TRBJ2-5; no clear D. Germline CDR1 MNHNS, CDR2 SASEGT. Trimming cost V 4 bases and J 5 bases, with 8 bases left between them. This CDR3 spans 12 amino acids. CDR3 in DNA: TGTGCCAGCAGTGTTACCCGGGAGACCCAGTACTTC. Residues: CASSVTRETQYF.